The 23 T cell receptor beta chains listed next were all sequenced from one sample in a study of CD8 T cells in Susac syndrome. RNA was extracted with the RNeasy kit, and a quantity of about 0.45 to 1 ug was reverse transcribed using random hexamers. TCRdb re-analysed the immunoSEQ multiplex PCR reads in MiXCR, keeping a single row per CDR3 protein. The sample carries some 180,000 distinct CDR3 sequences, about 91% recorded once. Sequenced material: CD4+ T cells from PBMCs. The receptors shown here come from a human donor with Susac syndrome.

The rearrangement joins TRBV24-1 to TRBJ2-7; maybe TRBD1 (5 bases). This CDR3 is 11 amino acids long. Trimming took off 7 bases at V and 3 bases at J, with 6 bases between the two ends. Germline V gene lookup returns CDR1 KGHDR and CDR2 SFDVKD. The CDR3: CATSQGYEQYF. CDR3 in DNA: TGTGCCACCAGCCAGGGCTACGAGCAGTACTTC.

The rearrangement links TRBV5-1 to TRBJ2-3; a weak D match, TRBD2 (6 bases). The CDR3 consists of 14 residues. From germline, CDR1 is SGHRS and CDR2 YFSETQ. Between the trimmed V and J ends, which lost 2 bases and 4 bases, there was a span of 11 bases. The chain's CDR3 is CASSFGRRADTQYF. DNA of the CDR3: TGCGCCAGCAGCTTTGGCAGGAGGGCAGATACGCAGTATTTT.

The CDR3 coding sequence is TGTGCCATCAGTGGGGAGGGCGCCAGTTACAATGAGCAGTTCTTC. Protein: CAISGEGASYNEQFF. The chain couples TRBV10-3 to TRBJ2-1, with 7 bases aligning to TRBD2. Germline CDR1 reads ENHRY; CDR2 reads SYGVKD. The CDR3 runs 15 residues. The trim removed 4 bases at V and 4 bases at J, leaving 7 bases unmatched.

This clonotype came up a few times. This chain links TRBV19 with TRBJ2-7; 10 bases fit TRBD1. V gave up 5 bases and J gave up 4 bases; unmatched junction bases: 5. The CDR3 length is 14 residues. Germline-derived CDR1 and CDR2 are LNHDA and SQIVND (reference sequence). CDR3 protein: CASSPTGQGYEQYF. The DNA for the CDR3 is TGTGCCAGTAGTCCGACGGGACAGGGGTACGAGCAGTACTTC.

The J gene is TRBJ2-6, the V gene TRBV18; D remains unclear. The germline V gene encodes CDR1 KGHSH and CDR2 LQKENI. The CDR3 runs to 15 residues. V dropped 5 bases and J dropped 0 bases, with 8 bases sitting between them. This CDR3 is CASSSSGSGANVLTF. In nucleotides, the CDR3 is TGTGCCAGCTCAAGTTCAGGCTCTGGGGCCAACGTCCTGACTTTC.

J is TRBJ2-5 and V is TRBV19, with unresolved D. CDR1 is LNHDA, CDR2 SQIVND, per germline (reference sequence). The germline V and J ends were trimmed by 5 bases and 1 base, with 8 bases remaining between them. The CDR3 consists of 13 residues. The CDR3 sequence is CASSLGFQETQYF. For the CDR3, the DNA is TGTGCCAGTAGTCTCGGTTTCCAAGAGACCCAGTACTTC.

The chain combines TRBV28 with TRBJ1-5; D unresolved. Germline values: CDR1 MDHEN, CDR2 SYDVKM. The CDR3 has 13 residues. Trimming removed 6 bases from V and 5 bases from J, with 11 bases in between. DNA for the CDR3: TGTGCCAGCAGCCCTTTCAAAGATCAGCCCCAGCATTTT. This codes for CASSPFKDQPQHF. The variable domain in full, with the rest retrieved from reference TRBV28 and TRBJ1-5, is DVKVTQSSRYLVKRTGEKVFLECVQDMDHENMFWYRQDPGLGLRLIYFSYDVKMKEKGDIPEGYSVSREKKERFSLILESASTNQTSMYLCASSPFKDQPQHFGDGTRLSIL.

The chain uses TRBV20-1 and TRBJ2-3; D not certain. The V gene's germline CDR1 is DFQATT and CDR2 SNEGSKA (reference sequence). Between the trimmed V and J ends, which lost 1 base and 0 bases, there was a span of 8 bases. The CDR3 covers 14 residues. The DNA of the CDR3 is TGCAGTGCTAGAGTGGGTAGCAGCACAGATACGCAGTATTTT. Its translation is CSARVGSSTDTQYF.

Written as DNA, the CDR3 is TGCGCCAGCAGCGCGACCGACCTTATCTACGAGCAGTACTTC. Translated, it gives CASSATDLIYEQYF. The chain combines TRBV5-1 with TRBJ2-7; D gene uncertain. Germline V gives CDR1 SGHRS, CDR2 YFSETQ. V was trimmed by 4 bases and J by 3 bases, leaving 14 bases between them. There are 14 residues in the CDR3.

This sequence joins TRBV29-1 and TRBJ2-7; 8 nucleotides agree with TRBD2. The V and J ends lost 4 bases and 6 bases, in that order; junction bases with no gene match: 11. The CDR3 consists of 14 residues. Germline V gene lookup returns CDR1 SQVTM and CDR2 ANQGSEA. The CDR3 bases are TGCAGCGTTGTTTTTGGGACTAGACAATTCGAGCAGTACTTC. Its translation is CSVVFGTRQFEQYF.

This chain links TRBV5-1 with TRBJ1-6, with no clear D. Trimming took off 0 bases at V and 0 bases at J, with 7 bases between the two ends. The CDR3 has 16 amino acids. Germline-derived CDR1 and CDR2 are SGHRS and YFSETQ. Here the CDR3 DNA reads TGCGCCAGCAGCTTGGATGGCAGCTCCTATAATTCACCCCTCCACTTT. Encoded protein: CASSLDGSSYNSPLHF.

V and J are TRBV5-1 and TRBJ2-5; possible D gene TRBD2, 5 bases. In germline, CDR1 is SGHRS, CDR2 YFSETQ. Trimming shortened V by 4 bases and J by 4 bases, and 14 bases separated the two germline ends. The CDR3 runs 14 residues. For the CDR3, the DNA is TGCGCCAGCAGCGCCCTAGCTATCAGAGAGACCCAGTACTTC. It encodes CASSALAIRETQYF.

The chain has TRBV29-1 and TRBJ1-2; the D is unclear. The CDR3 is 16 amino acids. Germline V gene data show CDR1 as SQVTM and CDR2 as ANQGSEA. V was cut by 7 bases and J by 2 bases, with 23 bases left in between. This CDR3 is CSARSPTPESNYGYTF. The DNA of the CDR3 is TGCAGCGCACGATCTCCCACACCAGAGTCGAACTATGGCTACACCTTC.

The DNA of the CDR3 is TGTGCCAGCAGCTCATACGGCGGGCGGGTAGCTTTCTTT. It specifies CASSSYGGRVAFF. The V gene is TRBV12-3 or TRBV12-4, the J gene TRBJ1-1; D is unresolved. V lost 6 bases and J lost 10, with 18 bases in between. CDR3 length: 13 residues.

The chain is built from TRBV20-1 and TRBJ1-4; D may be TRBD1 (5 bases). Germline V lookup: CDR1 DFQATT, CDR2 SNEGSKA (reference sequence). Trimming took off 6 bases at V and 0 bases at J, with 11 bases between the two ends. The CDR3 extends over 14 amino acids. Here the CDR3 DNA reads TGCAGTGCGCCGACGGGGGCAACTAATGAAAAACTGTTTTTT. This encodes CSAPTGATNEKLFF.

This clonotype was recorded a few times. This chain uses TRBV30 with TRBJ2-7; 11 bases align to TRBD1. Germline V lookup: CDR1 GTSNPN, CDR2 SVGIG (reference sequence). V lost 7 bases and J lost 6; bases outside the gene matches: 11. The CDR3 runs to 14 residues. CDR3 sequence: CASIPRTGGIEQYF. Here the CDR3 DNA reads TGTGCCTCCATTCCACGGACAGGGGGCATCGAGCAGTACTTC.

V and J are TRBV20-1 and TRBJ1-1, with D tentatively TRBD1 (6 bases). The CDR3 is 16 residues long. V dropped 2 bases and J dropped 2 bases, with 18 bases sitting between them. From germline, CDR1 is DFQATT and CDR2 SNEGSKA (reference sequence). CDR3 nucleotide sequence: TGCAGTGCTAGATTAATGGGTTCAGGGGAAAACACTGAAGCTTTCTTT. Its translation is CSARLMGSGENTEAFF.

The chain couples TRBV6-1 to TRBJ1-1; D call uncertain. There are 12 residues in the CDR3. Trimming stripped 4 bases from V and 9 bases from J, with 12 bases between. The germline CDR1 and CDR2 sequences are MNHNS and SASEGT. The CDR3 bases are TGTGCCAGCAGTGTTTGGGCGGCCAAAGCTTTCTTT. Residues: CASSVWAAKAFF.

The rearrangement links TRBV9 to TRBJ2-7; TRBD1 is a possible D gene (6 bases). The V end lost 1 base, the J end lost 2 bases, and 7 bases lay between the germline ends. The CDR3 is 13 residues long. CDR1 is SGDLS and CDR2 is YYNGEE in the germline V gene. The CDR3 loop is CASSVRDTYEQYF. The CDR3 nucleotides read TGTGCCAGCAGCGTAAGGGACACCTACGAGCAGTACTTC.

The chain links TRBV5-1 to TRBJ2-1, with no clear D. V lost 1 base and J lost 7, with 6 bases in between. Germline CDR1 SGHRS, CDR2 YFSETQ. The CDR3 runs 12 residues. CDR3: CASSLSENEQFF. CDR3 bases: TGCGCCAGCAGCTTGTCAGAGAATGAGCAGTTCTTC.

The V gene is TRBV6-1, the J gene TRBJ1-1, with TRBD1 as a possible D gene (5 bases). The CDR3 length is 14 residues. The germline V gene encodes CDR1 MNHNS and CDR2 SASEGT. V was pared by 6 bases and J by 6 bases, with 17 bases between. CDR3 region: CASRGTLGAAEAFF. The CDR3 DNA follows: TGTGCCAGCAGAGGGACGCTAGGGGCGGCTGAAGCTTTCTTT.

This clonotype was found a few times. The chain recombines TRBV12-3 or TRBV12-4 with TRBJ2-7; 7 nucleotides align to TRBD2. This CDR3 has 14 residues. With V trimmed by 4 bases and J by 3 bases, 6 bases remained unmatched. The DNA for the CDR3 is TGTGCCAGCAGTTCTGGGACTACCTTCTACGAGCAGTACTTC. This sequence encodes CASSSGTTFYEQYF.

The chain couples TRBV15 to TRBJ2-1; D is unclear. CDR3 length equals 15 residues. Trimming shortened V by 2 bases and J by 0 bases, and 8 bases separated the two germline ends. Germline assignment: CDR1 LNHNV and CDR2 YYDKDF (reference sequence). The CDR3 region has the DNA TGTGCCACCAGCAGACAGGAGAGCTCCTACAATGAGCAGTTCTTC. This encodes CATSRQESSYNEQFF.